The 29 T cell receptor beta chains below were found in one sample sequenced in a study of T cell repertoires in cytomegalovirus infection. TCRdb passed the reads through MiXCR, listing each CDR3 protein once. Of 150,000 to 190,000 distinct CDR3 sequences listed, 23% were seen once; the top ten hold roughly 9.8%. The sequenced sample was PBMCs. The receptors were gathered from a human donor in good health (CMV status not recorded). Some clones in this sample may be carry-over from other donors' samples.

This clonotype was detected ten times or more. V and J are TRBV7-8 and TRBJ1-6, with a tentative D call TRBD1 (5 bases). V was trimmed by 5 bases and J by 0 bases, leaving 11 bases between them. There are 16 residues in the CDR3. Germline assignment: CDR1 SGHVS and CDR2 FQNEAQ. The CDR3 nucleotides are TGTGCCAGCAGCGAGAGACAGTACTCCTATAATTCACCCCTCCACTTT. This gives the protein CASSERQYSYNSPLHF.

The chain carries TRBV2 and TRBJ2-2; D call uncertain. The germline gives CDR1 SNHLY, CDR2 FYNNEI. This CDR3 has 14 residues. Trimming shortened V by 4 bases and J by 6 bases, and 12 bases separated the two germline ends. The CDR3 DNA follows: TGTGCCAGCAGTGGAAACGGCTTGGCCGGGGAGCTGTTTTTT. Its protein is CASSGNGLAGELFF.

This clonotype occurred a few times. The V call is TRBV18, the J call TRBJ2-2, with TRBD2 identical over 14 bases. This CDR3 contains 22 residues. V shed 3 bases, J shed 2 bases, and the junction held 17 bases outside the gene matches. Germline loops: CDR1 KGHSH, CDR2 LQKENI. CDR3 region: CASSPSRRFGTSGSPNTGELFF. In DNA form, the CDR3 reads TGTGCCAGCTCACCTTCACGAAGGTTTGGGACTAGCGGGAGTCCCAACACCGGGGAGCTGTTTTTT.

There are many counts of this clonotype. The rearrangement joins TRBV7-2 to TRBJ1-3, with TRBD1 identical over 9 bases. The CDR3 contains 14 residues. Germline V CDR1 and CDR2: SGHTA, FQGNSA. The V segment lost 6 bases and the J segment 4 bases; nucleotides outside the gene matches: 4. CDR3 nucleotides: TGTGCCAGCAGTCCACAGGGGGCCGGAAACACCATATATTTT. Translation: CASSPQGAGNTIYF.

The chain joins TRBV10-3 to TRBJ2-4; 8 positions agree with TRBD2. This CDR3 comprises 13 residues. The germline V gene has CDR1 ENHRY and CDR2 SYGVKD. Trimming removed 4 bases from V and 10 bases from J; junction bases left unmatched: 6. The CDR3 DNA reads as TGTGCCATCAGTGCAGAGGGACTAGGGATTCAGTACTTC. Its protein product is CAISAEGLGIQYF.

Only a few counts were recorded for this clonotype. The chain has TRBV7-6 and TRBJ2-7, with 9 bases that match TRBD2. The J segment lost 1 base and the V segment lost 2 bases, leaving 3 bases of the junction unmatched. Germline lookup yields CDR1 SGHVS and CDR2 FNYEAQ. The CDR3 loop spans 15 amino acids. The chain's CDR3 is CASSLQREASYEQYF. CDR3 DNA sequence: TGTGCCAGCAGCTTACAGCGGGAGGCATCCTACGAGCAGTACTTC.

This clonotype appeared many times. This chain uses TRBV7-2 with TRBJ2-5, with D possibly matching TRBD2 (7 bases). V lost 6 bases and J 4 bases, leaving 15 bases between the germline ends. This CDR3 region has 14 residues. CDR1 and CDR2 from the germline V gene are SGHTA and FQGNSA. The CDR3 DNA sequence: TGTGCCAGCAGGGGGGGGCCCGGTTTAGAGACCCAGTACTTC. Translated: CASRGGPGLETQYF.

This clonotype was seen only a few times. The rearrangement joins TRBV19 to TRBJ2-2, with 12 bases identical to TRBD2. The V and J ends lost 7 bases and 5 bases, in that order; junction bases with no gene match: 2. The CDR3 covers 14 residues. Per the germline V gene, CDR1 is LNHDA and CDR2 is SQIVND (reference sequence). The CDR3 protein is CASTGLAGTGELFF. The CDR3 DNA follows: TGTGCCAGTACCGGACTAGCGGGGACCGGGGAGCTGTTTTTT. The whole variable domain, remainder taken from reference TRBV19 and TRBJ2-2, is DGGITQSPKYLFRKEGQNVTLSCEQNLNHDAMYWYRQDPGQGLRLIYYSQIVNDFQKGDIAEGYSVSREKKESFPLTVTSAQKNPTAFYLCASTGLAGTGELFFGEGSRLTVL.

This clonotype was detected only a few times. The rearrangement joins TRBV19 to TRBJ1-2; D is undetermined. Trimming removed 4 bases from V and 8 bases from J, with 14 bases in between. The CDR3 consists of 13 residues. Germline CDR1 and CDR2: LNHDA and SQIVND (reference sequence). The CDR3 is CASSTGPIHGYTF. The CDR3 coding sequence is TGTGCCAGTAGTACAGGACCAATACACGGCTACACCTTC.

CDR3 residues: CATSRELADNTGELFF. CDR3 sequence (DNA): TGTGCCACCAGCAGAGAACTAGCAGACAACACCGGGGAGCTGTTTTTT. This chain connects TRBV15 to TRBJ2-2; a possible D gene is TRBD2 (6 bases). The germline V and J ends were trimmed by 0 bases and 2 bases, with 10 bases remaining between them. Germline CDR1 reads LNHNV; CDR2 reads YYDKDF (reference sequence). The CDR3 extends over 16 amino acids.

This clonotype was recorded many times. The CDR3 sequence: CASSQGQHSFLGGTQYF. The CDR3 bases are TGTGCCAGCAGCCAAGGACAGCACTCGTTCCTTGGGGGTACGCAGTATTTT. The chain couples TRBV7-8 to TRBJ2-3; D is perhaps TRBD1 (6 bases). Germline assignment: CDR1 SGHVS and CDR2 FQNEAQ. V lost 5 bases to trimming and J lost 8 bases, with 26 bases between them. The CDR3 length is 17 residues. Looking up the rest from reference TRBV7-8 and TRBJ2-3 gives the full variable domain: GAGVSQSPRYKVAKRGQDVALRCDPISGHVSLFWYQQALGQGPEFLTYFQNEAQLDKSGLPSDRFFAERPEGSVSTLKIQRTQQEDSAVYLCASSQGQHSFLGGTQYFGPGTRLTVL.

This clonotype was found a few times. The chain couples TRBV7-9 to TRBJ2-5; 8 bases line up with TRBD2. CDR1 is SEHNR, CDR2 FQNEAQ, per germline (reference sequence). The CDR3 contains 14 residues. V dropped 3 bases and J dropped 4; count of bases not matched to a gene: 4. The CDR3 spells CASSFSGTPETQYF. For the CDR3, the DNA is TGTGCCAGCAGCTTTAGCGGGACCCCAGAGACCCAGTACTTC.

This clonotype was detected ten times or more. The V and J genes are TRBV28 and TRBJ1-1; unclear D gene. CDR1 is MDHEN, CDR2 SYDVKM, per germline. CDR3 length: 15 amino acids. The V end lost 2 bases, the J end lost 0 bases, and 10 bases lay between the germline ends. The CDR3 protein is CASSLLQSLNTEAFF. In nucleotides, the CDR3 is TGTGCCAGCAGTTTACTCCAGAGTTTGAACACTGAAGCTTTCTTT.

This clonotype was seen many times. V gene TRBV7-8 combines with J gene TRBJ2-7; 10 bases agree with TRBD2. The CDR3 sequence is 17 residues long. Germline V gene data show CDR1 as SGHVS and CDR2 as FQNEAQ. Trimming removed 6 bases from V and 2 bases from J; junction bases left unmatched: 13. CDR3 DNA: TGTGCCAGCAGTTCACTCTCTTCCGGGACTAGCGCCTACGAGCAGTACTTC. Its protein product is CASSSLSSGTSAYEQYF.

The chain joins TRBV6-2 or TRBV6-3 to TRBJ2-2, with 7 nucleotides matching TRBD1. V trimming: 0 bases; J trimming: 2 bases; junction bases outside the gene matches: 3. The CDR3 totals 16 residues. Germline lookup yields CDR1 MNHEY and CDR2 SVGEGT. The chain's CDR3 is CASSYSGQVNTGELFF. The CDR3 DNA reads as TGTGCCAGCAGTTACTCAGGACAGGTTAACACCGGGGAGCTGTTTTTT.

The sample holds many counts of this clonotype. J is TRBJ2-2 and V is TRBV7-8; D is uncertain. Per the germline V gene, CDR1 is SGHVS and CDR2 is FQNEAQ. The V and J ends lost 2 bases and 5 bases respectively, with 18 bases between them. The CDR3 totals 17 residues. The CDR3 DNA follows: TGTGCCAGCAGCTTAACTGAGTTGTGGGCCGGGACCGGGGAGCTGTTTTTT. Residues: CASSLTELWAGTGELFF.

There are a few counts of this clonotype. This chain connects TRBV6-1 to TRBJ2-5; D not certain. V lost 6 bases and J lost 5, with 10 bases in between. The length of the CDR3 is 12 residues. In germline, CDR1 is MNHNS, CDR2 SASEGT. CDR3 nucleotides: TGTGCCAGCAGCCCCAGGATGGAGACCCAGTACTTC. Its translation: CASSPRMETQYF.

The chain recombines TRBV27 with TRBJ2-7; 8 bases map to TRBD2. The trim removed 7 bases at V and 1 base at J, leaving 6 bases unmatched. Germline lookup yields CDR1 MNHEY and CDR2 SMNVEV (reference sequence). The CDR3 loop spans 14 amino acids. This chain's CDR3 is CASNERGRSYEQYF. The CDR3 DNA follows: TGTGCCAGCAATGAGCGGGGGCGGTCCTACGAGCAGTACTTC.

In its sample, this clonotype was seen many times. The CDR3 nucleotides read TGTGCCAGCAGCGTGGACAGGGTCCAAGAGACCCAGTACTTC. Encoded protein: CASSVDRVQETQYF. The chain links TRBV7-8 to TRBJ2-5; 8 bases line up with TRBD1. After removal of 5 bases from V and 1 base from J, the junction contained 3 bases not matched to a gene. CDR1 SGHVS and CDR2 FQNEAQ come from the germline V gene. The CDR3 extends over 14 amino acids.

This clonotype was counted a single time. This sequence joins TRBV24-1 and TRBJ2-1, with a tentative D call TRBD1 (6 bases). The germline CDR1 and CDR2 sequences are KGHDR and SFDVKD. The V end was cut by 3 bases, the J end by 5 bases, with 13 bases between. This CDR3 has 15 residues. CDR3 sequence (DNA): TGTGCCACCAGTGATCCCCGGGACAACAACAATGAGCAGTTCTTC. Amino acids: CATSDPRDNNNEQFF.

A few counts support this clonotype. CDR3 in DNA: TGTGCCAGCAGTTATATGGCGGTAGGCGAGCAGTACTTC. Translating gives CASSYMAVGEQYF. V is TRBV6-2 or TRBV6-3 and J is TRBJ2-7; D gene uncertain. This CDR3 region has 13 residues. CDR1 MNHEY and CDR2 SVGEGT come from the germline V gene. V lost 3 bases and J lost 6, with 12 bases in between.

V and J are TRBV6-2 or TRBV6-3 and TRBJ2-2, with 9 bases fitting TRBD2. Germline loops: CDR1 MNHEY, CDR2 SVGEGT. With 1 base clipped from V and 6 bases from J, the junction kept 0 bases outside the gene matches. The CDR3 totals 14 residues. The CDR3 sequence is CASSYLAGAGELFF. CDR3 sequence (DNA): TGTGCCAGCAGTTACTTAGCGGGAGCCGGGGAGCTGTTTTTT.

J is TRBJ2-3 and V is TRBV6-6; no clear D gene. Germline V CDR1 and CDR2: MNHNY, SVGAGI (reference sequence). V gave up 2 bases and J gave up 0 bases, with 6 bases separating them. The CDR3 loop spans 14 amino acids. The CDR3 region has the DNA TGTGCCAGCAGTTACAGATCAAGCACAGATACGCAGTATTTT. Translating gives CASSYRSSTDTQYF.

J is TRBJ1-4 and V is TRBV7-8; 7 positions match TRBD1. The junction had 5 bases not matched to a gene; V was cut back by 4 bases and J by 0 bases. CDR3 size: 16 residues. The germline V gene encodes CDR1 SGHVS and CDR2 FQNEAQ. The CDR3 DNA sequence: TGTGCCAGCAGCTACTTAAGGGGGCCAACTAATGAAAAACTGTTTTTT. It specifies CASSYLRGPTNEKLFF.

This clonotype has a handful of counts. The chain combines TRBV14 with TRBJ2-7, with 9 bases that match TRBD2. Losses at the gene ends were 0 bases for V and 3 bases for J; bases not matched to a gene: 3. Germline V CDR1 and CDR2: SGHDN, FVKESK. The CDR3 consists of 15 residues. Here the CDR3 reads CASSQEASGVYEQYF. The CDR3, as DNA: TGTGCCAGCAGCCAAGAGGCTAGCGGGGTCTACGAGCAGTACTTC.

CDR3 DNA sequence: TGCAGTGCCGGGGTAGGGAGGGGGATGATCACTGAAGCTTTCTTT. Its protein is CSAGVGRGMITEAFF. This sequence joins TRBV20-1 and TRBJ1-1; perhaps TRBD1 as D (6 bases). The V end lost 6 bases, the J end lost 4 bases, and 21 bases lay between the germline ends. Germline V gene data show CDR1 as DFQATT and CDR2 as SNEGSKA (reference sequence). This CDR3 comprises 15 residues.

This clonotype was seen a handful of times. The chain couples TRBV12-3 or TRBV12-4 to TRBJ2-1, with 9 bases lining up with TRBD2. The CDR3 contains 13 residues. V lost 7 bases to trimming and J lost 7 bases; unmatched junction nucleotides: 5. The CDR3 DNA follows: TGTGCCAGCACTAGCGGGGCTTGGAATGAGCAGTTCTTC. It encodes CASTSGAWNEQFF.

This clonotype was observed a few times. The gene calls are TRBV28 and TRBJ2-4; TRBD2 matches 7 bases. The CDR3 is made up of 20 amino acids. V lost 5 bases, J lost 0 bases, and 19 bases stayed unmatched. Germline CDR1 and CDR2: MDHEN and SYDVKM. CDR3 nucleotide sequence: TGTGCCAGCAGTCGACCCAAGCGGGACCCAGCCCCTCTAGCCAAAAACATTCAGTACTTC. Amino acid sequence: CASSRPKRDPAPLAKNIQYF.

In this sample, this clonotype turned up many times. The V and J genes are TRBV7-6 and TRBJ2-3; TRBD2 matches at 8 bases. The CDR3 loop spans 17 amino acids. Germline V gene sequence: CDR1 SGHVS, CDR2 FNYEAQ. J lost 0 bases, V lost 7 bases, and 12 bases had no gene match. The CDR3 protein is CASNSRSGLESTDTQYF. The CDR3 region has the DNA TGTGCCAGCAACTCCCGATCGGGACTAGAGAGCACAGATACGCAGTATTTT.